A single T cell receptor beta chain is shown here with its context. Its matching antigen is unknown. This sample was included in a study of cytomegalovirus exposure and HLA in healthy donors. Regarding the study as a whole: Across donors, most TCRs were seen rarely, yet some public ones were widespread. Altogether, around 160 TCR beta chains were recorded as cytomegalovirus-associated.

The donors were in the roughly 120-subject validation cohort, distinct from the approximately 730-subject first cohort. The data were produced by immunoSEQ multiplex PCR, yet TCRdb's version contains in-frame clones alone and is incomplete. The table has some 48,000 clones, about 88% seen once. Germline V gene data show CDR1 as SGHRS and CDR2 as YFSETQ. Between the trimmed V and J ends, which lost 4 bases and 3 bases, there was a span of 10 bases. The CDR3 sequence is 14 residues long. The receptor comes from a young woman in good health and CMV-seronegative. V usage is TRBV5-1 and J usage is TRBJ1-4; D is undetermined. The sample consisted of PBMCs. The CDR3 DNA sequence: TGCGCCAGCAGCCTCGGTAGTTCTAATGAAAAACTGTTTTTT. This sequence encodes CASSLGSSNEKLFF. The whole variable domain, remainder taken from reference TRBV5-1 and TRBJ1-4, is KAGVTQTPRYLIKTRGQQVTLSCSPISGHRSVSWYQQTPGQGLQFLFEYFSETQRNKGNFPGRFSGRQFSNSRSEMNVSTLELGDSALYLCASSLGSSNEKLFFGSGTQLSVL.